Listed here are 25 T cell receptor beta chains from one sample, sequenced in a study of cytotoxic CD8 clonotypes in ibrutinib-treated CLL. The table came from immunoSEQ multiplex PCR; TCRdb's copy has only in-frame clones and leaves some out. The sample contains under 300,000 clones, roughly three quarters of which appear only once. Here the sequenced sample was PBMCs, taken at disease progression, from a patient treated with ibrutinib. The receptors originated from a human donor with chronic lymphocytic leukemia.

V gene TRBV2 combines with J gene TRBJ1-2, with TRBD1 matching over 8 bases. The CDR3 length is 18 residues. Per germline, CDR1 SNHLY and CDR2 FYNNEI. V lost 3 bases and J lost 0; bases outside the gene matches: 12. The CDR3 protein is CASSDGLMTGDPNYGYTF. DNA for the CDR3: TGTGCCAGCAGTGATGGCTTAATGACAGGGGATCCTAACTATGGCTACACCTTC.

This clone showed up just once. The CDR3 loop reads CASSLALGQGAYEQYF. CDR3 DNA sequence: TGTGCCAGCAGCTTAGCGTTAGGACAGGGGGCCTACGAGCAGTACTTC. The chain recombines TRBV7-2 with TRBJ2-7; TRBD1 matches at 10 bases. The V segment lost 0 bases and the J segment 2 bases; nucleotides outside the gene matches: 4. The CDR3 is 16 residues long. Germline assignment: CDR1 SGHTA and CDR2 FQGNSA.

V gene TRBV18 combines with J gene TRBJ1-5, with 7 bases that match TRBD1. The ends lost 6 bases at V and 8 bases at J; junction bases unmatched: 10. Germline V gene sequence: CDR1 KGHSH, CDR2 LQKENI. The CDR3 contains 14 residues. The CDR3 spells CASSRDREIEPQHF. DNA for the CDR3: TGTGCCAGCTCCCGAGACAGGGAGATCGAGCCCCAGCATTTT.

The chain joins TRBV20-1 to TRBJ1-1; D is uncertain. V shed 2 bases and J shed 11 bases, with 9 bases lying between them. Germline V CDR1 and CDR2: DFQATT, SNEGSKA (reference sequence). The CDR3 contains 10 residues. CDR3 loop: CSARSPGAFF. The CDR3 coding sequence is TGCAGTGCTAGATCGCCGGGGGCTTTCTTT.

This chain links TRBV5-5 with TRBJ1-5, with D possibly being TRBD1 (5 bases). With 3 bases removed from V and 2 bases from J, the gap between germline ends came to 6 bases. The length of the CDR3 is 13 residues. CDR1 and CDR2 from the germline V gene are SGHKS and YYEKEE (reference sequence). The CDR3 coding sequence is TGTGCCAGCAGCTGGGACGGCAATCAGCCCCAGCATTTT. It encodes CASSWDGNQPQHF.

The gene calls are TRBV4-2 and TRBJ1-5, with D uncertain. CDR1 is LGHNA and CDR2 is YNFKEQ in the germline V gene. This CDR3 comprises 15 residues. Trimming took 1 base from V and 9 from J, leaving 16 bases between them. The CDR3 coding sequence is TGTGCCAGCAGCCAAGGGGGTGGCGAGATGATGCCCCAGCATTTT. Protein sequence: CASSQGGGEMMPQHF.

V is TRBV29-1 and J is TRBJ2-7; maybe TRBD2 (7 bases). The CDR3 loop spans 14 amino acids. CDR1 is SQVTM and CDR2 is ANQGSEA in the germline V gene. V lost 6 bases, J lost 3 bases, and 18 bases lay in between. Written as DNA, the CDR3 is TGCAGCGTAGGGAGGGGGGTAGGTTACTACGAGCAGTACTTC. Residues: CSVGRGVGYYEQYF.

This chain connects TRBV11-1 to TRBJ1-1; D remains ambiguous. CDR3 length: 15 residues. Germline-derived CDR1 and CDR2 are SGHAT and FQDESV (reference sequence). V lost 2 bases and J 0 bases, leaving 10 bases between the germline ends. The CDR3 reads CASSLSRFMNTEAFF. CDR3 bases: TGTGCCAGCAGCTTATCTCGGTTCATGAACACTGAAGCTTTCTTT.

The chain recombines TRBV7-9 with TRBJ2-3, with 12 nucleotides matching TRBD2. The CDR3 has 16 residues. Germline V gene lookup returns CDR1 SEHNR and CDR2 FQNEAQ (reference sequence). The ends lost 5 bases at V and 3 bases at J; junction bases unmatched: 6. CDR3 nucleotide sequence: TGTGCCAGCAGCCTGAGGACTAGCGGGGTTACAGATACGCAGTATTTT. It yields the protein CASSLRTSGVTDTQYF.

The chain employs TRBV18 and TRBJ1-1, with 7 bases matching TRBD1. This CDR3 comprises 12 residues. From germline, CDR1 is KGHSH and CDR2 LQKENI. Germline trimming cut 3 bases from V and 11 bases from J; bases unmatched to any gene: 6. The CDR3 DNA follows: TGTGCCAGCTCACCTTCAGGGGGTAGGGCTTTCTTT. Encoded protein: CASSPSGGRAFF.

In DNA, the CDR3 is TGTGCCAGCAGTGTGGCTAGCGGGTCAGAGACCCAGTACTTC. Translation gives CASSVASGSETQYF. V is TRBV2 and J is TRBJ2-5; 8 positions agree with TRBD2. Germline V gene sequence: CDR1 SNHLY, CDR2 FYNNEI. There are 14 residues in the CDR3. J gave up 4 bases and V 4 bases, and 5 bases lay outside the gene matches.

This chain joins TRBV7-8 and TRBJ2-3, with 8 bases identical to TRBD2. V dropped 0 bases and J dropped 3; count of bases not matched to a gene: 5. The CDR3 spans 16 residues. Germline V gene lookup returns CDR1 SGHVS and CDR2 FQNEAQ. For the CDR3, the DNA is TGTGCCAGCAGCTTAGCAAGACTAGCGCGGACAGATACGCAGTATTTT. Protein: CASSLARLARTDTQYF.

V gene TRBV14 combines with J gene TRBJ2-1; D possibly corresponds to TRBD2 (6 bases). The CDR3 is 16 residues long. The germline CDR1 and CDR2 sequences are SGHDN and FVKESK. V was shortened by 3 bases and J by 8 bases, with 20 bases between the two germline ends. The CDR3, as DNA: TGTGCCAGCAGCCAGTGGGAAATAGCGGCCTCGGATGAGCAGTTCTTC. It translates to CASSQWEIAASDEQFF.

The CDR3 region is CATGTSGRHTQYF. CDR3 sequence (DNA): TGTGCCACTGGGACTAGCGGGAGGCATACGCAGTATTTT. V and J are TRBV28 and TRBJ2-3, with 15 bases fitting TRBD2. The CDR3 sequence is 13 residues long. V gave up 10 bases and J gave up 7 bases; unmatched junction bases: 3. The germline V gene encodes CDR1 MDHEN and CDR2 SYDVKM.

This clone was counted between two and nine times. This chain links TRBV29-1 with TRBJ2-2; 11 positions agree with TRBD1. Trimming cost V 7 bases and J 6 bases; bases outside gene matches: 4. The length of the CDR3 is 13 residues. Germline V gene lookup returns CDR1 SQVTM and CDR2 ANQGSEA. The CDR3 bases are TGCAGCGGGACAGGGGGCTTTGCCGGGGAGCTGTTTTTT. Amino acids: CSGTGGFAGELFF.

The chain uses TRBV18 and TRBJ2-4; D gene ambiguous. CDR3 length: 16 amino acids. Deletions cut 1 base from V and 0 bases from J, with 10 bases between. Germline V lookup: CDR1 KGHSH, CDR2 LQKENI. The CDR3 DNA reads TGTGCCAGCTCACCACGAGACAAAATAGCCAAAAACATTCAGTACTTC. Its protein product is CASSPRDKIAKNIQYF.

This clone was recorded only once. The rearrangement uses TRBV2 and TRBJ2-5, with D possibly matching TRBD2 (5 bases). V shed 3 bases and J shed 9 bases, with 8 bases lying between them. Germline values: CDR1 SNHLY, CDR2 FYNNEI. CDR3 length: 11 residues. The DNA of the CDR3 is TGTGCCAGCAGTGAGCCGAGGGCCCAGTACTTC. Its translation is CASSEPRAQYF.

The chain carries TRBV27 and TRBJ1-5, with D unresolved. V lost 3 bases, J lost 7 bases, and 10 bases lay in between. Germline lookup yields CDR1 MNHEY and CDR2 SMNVEV (reference sequence). CDR3 length equals 13 residues. CDR3 bases: TGTGCCAGCAGTTTCAAAGGAAACCAGCCCCAGCATTTT. Translated, it gives CASSFKGNQPQHF.

A few counts support this clone. CDR3 region: CAISDARPNSPLHF. The CDR3 coding sequence is TGTGCCATCAGTGATGCCCGACCCAATTCACCCCTCCACTTT. The V call is TRBV10-3, the J call TRBJ1-6; D is unresolved. Germline V lookup: CDR1 ENHRY, CDR2 SYGVKD. V shed 3 bases and J shed 7 bases, with 10 bases lying between them. This CDR3 has 14 residues.

The chain has TRBV11-1 and TRBJ1-1; tentative D call: TRBD1 (5 bases). Germline CDR1 SGHAT, CDR2 FQDESV (reference sequence). The length of the CDR3 is 14 residues. Trimming pared 5 bases from V and 0 bases from J, leaving 10 bases between. CDR3 in amino acids: CASSKGTLNTEAFF. CDR3 bases: TGTGCCAGCAGCAAGGGGACTCTGAACACTGAAGCTTTCTTT. The entire variable domain, with the rest obtained from reference TRBV11-1 and TRBJ1-1, is as follows: EAEVAQSPRYKITEKSQAVAFWCDPISGHATLYWYRQILGQGPELLVQFQDESVVDDSQLPKDRFSAERLKGVDSTLKIQPAELGDSAMYLCASSKGTLNTEAFFGQGTRLTVV.

The chain's CDR3 is CASSEADRLGNQPQHF. CDR3 coding DNA: TGTGCCAGCAGTGAAGCGGACAGGTTGGGGAATCAGCCCCAGCATTTT. The chain carries TRBV2 and TRBJ1-5, with TRBD1 identical over 7 bases. CDR3 length: 16 residues. J was trimmed by 4 bases and V by 0 bases; bases with no gene match: 6. The germline V gene has CDR1 SNHLY and CDR2 FYNNEI.

CDR3: CAISESFGSGRLGYNEQFF. CDR3 DNA sequence: TGTGCCATCAGTGAGTCGTTTGGTAGCGGGCGCTTGGGCTACAATGAGCAGTTCTTC. The chain combines TRBV10-3 with TRBJ2-1; 7 positions match TRBD2. Germline lookup yields CDR1 ENHRY and CDR2 SYGVKD. V shed 0 bases and J 3 bases; nucleotides not matched to a gene: 14. CDR3 length: 19 residues.

This clone has only a few counts. The chain is built from TRBV27 and TRBJ2-5; D possibly corresponds to TRBD2 (5 bases). The CDR3 totals 14 residues. The V gene's germline CDR1 is MNHEY and CDR2 SMNVEV (reference sequence). V lost 5 bases to trimming and J lost 1 base, with 11 bases between them. CDR3 DNA sequence: TGTGCCAGCAGTCCACTAGTTAGCCAAGAGACCCAGTACTTC. Translation gives CASSPLVSQETQYF.

The chain uses TRBV7-6 and TRBJ2-5, with D perhaps given as TRBD1 or TRBD2 (6 bases each). This CDR3 has 14 residues. Trimming pared 5 bases from V and 6 bases from J, leaving 16 bases between. CDR1 is SGHVS, CDR2 FNYEAQ, per germline. CDR3 nucleotide sequence: TGTGCCAGCAGCACCATCGGGGGCGGTAAGACCCAGTACTTC. Amino acid sequence: CASSTIGGGKTQYF.

The chain carries TRBV13 and TRBJ1-1; 8 nucleotides agree with TRBD1. V was pared by 4 bases and J by 5 bases, with 12 bases of the junction left unmatched. Germline V gene data show CDR1 as PRHDT and CDR2 as FYEKMQ (reference sequence). The CDR3 has 16 amino acids. DNA for the CDR3: TGTGCCAGCAGCTCCGACAGGGGCCTTCGGGGGACTGAAGCTTTCTTT. Translated, it gives CASSSDRGLRGTEAFF.